This T cell receptor beta chain was identified during a study of T cell changes during pregnancy in multiple sclerosis (dated by TCRdb to between 2018 and 2021). Regarding the complete study: The study examined how the T cell repertoire changed over the course of pregnancy in women with multiple sclerosis.

With regard to this clone: The antigen it recognizes is unknown. No much larger clone is present one base from it, and per-base qualities are unavailable.

CDR1 is given as MNHEY and CDR2 as SMNVEV, both from the germline V gene (reference sequence). The CDR3 sequence holds 14 residues, the cysteine and phenylalanine included. Solely the CDR3 DNA is kept, with 42 bases framed from the first base. Trimming at the junction amounts to 1 base on V and 3 bases on J, and the germline ends lie 9 bases apart. Library generation was performed with the immunoSEQ multiplex PCR assay. TCRdb retrieved this table from immuneACCESS and kept in-frame rearrangements only. Not all clones are present; in checked studies, unresolved V genes account for under half, and no reason is known for the remainder. The sample table records about 54,000 clones; about 90% of these occur just once. About 1.2% of the sample goes to the ten largest clones.

The rearrangement combines TRBV27 with TRBJ1-1; possibly the D gene is TRBD1, per 6 matching bases. Sample: peripheral blood, taken after pregnancy. This receptor was obtained from a female donor in good health, enrolled as a control in a pregnancy study. Read as DNA, the sequence is TGTGCCAGCAGTTTATATTGGACAGACACTGAAGCTTTCTTT. It translates to CASSLYWTDTEAFF.